This TCR beta chain is from a study of cytomegalovirus exposure and HLA in healthy donors. The wider study: The study's early data release held some 85 million unique TCRs from HLA-typed donors.

The ends lost 6 bases at V and 6 bases at J; junction bases unmatched: 13. Germline loops: CDR1 MGHDK, CDR2 SYGVNS. The CDR3 is 17 residues long. A multiplex PCR was run with 60 Vbeta primers and 13 Jbeta primers. How the authors handled the data: It was a later analysis that counted tens of millions of unique TCR beta chains, of which around 11 million were shared. The repertoire was sequenced with immunoSEQ multiplex PCR; TCRdb's copy has only in-frame clones and lacks some. V, J and clone size reflect that table, while D and trimming were determined from the DNA. Among approximately 140,000 clones listed, roughly 79% were seen once. Whole-study findings and limits: Later, an analysis showed that TCR beta chains associated with HLA were more clonally expanded than others that were equally common. A later analysis reportedly found fewer N-insertions in an Asian-associated ancestry cluster than the approximately 670-donor mean.

As regards this clone: Its target is unknown.

This receptor was obtained from a boy younger than 10 in good health and CMV-seronegative. The chain combines TRBV25-1 with TRBJ1-6, with 8 bases matching TRBD1. Sample: PBMCs. The CDR3: CASRQNPGGAINSPLHF. The CDR3 DNA follows: TGTGCCAGCAGACAAAACCCAGGGGGCGCGATTAATTCACCCCTCCACTTT.